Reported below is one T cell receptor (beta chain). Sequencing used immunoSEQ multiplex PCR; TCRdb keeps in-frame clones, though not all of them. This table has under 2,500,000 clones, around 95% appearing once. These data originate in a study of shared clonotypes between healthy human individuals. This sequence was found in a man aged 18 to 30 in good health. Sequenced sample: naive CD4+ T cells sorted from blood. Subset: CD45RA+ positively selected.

Here the CDR3 DNA reads TGTGCCAGCAGCGTAGAAGGTCCGGCGGGAGGGTTCACAGATACGCAGTATTTT. Translating it yields CASSVEGPAGGFTDTQYF. The J gene is TRBJ2-3, the V gene TRBV9; 9 bases match TRBD2. Germline V lookup: CDR1 SGDLS, CDR2 YYNGEE. This CDR3 has 18 amino acids. After removal of 0 bases from V and 2 bases from J, the junction contained 10 bases not matched to a gene.